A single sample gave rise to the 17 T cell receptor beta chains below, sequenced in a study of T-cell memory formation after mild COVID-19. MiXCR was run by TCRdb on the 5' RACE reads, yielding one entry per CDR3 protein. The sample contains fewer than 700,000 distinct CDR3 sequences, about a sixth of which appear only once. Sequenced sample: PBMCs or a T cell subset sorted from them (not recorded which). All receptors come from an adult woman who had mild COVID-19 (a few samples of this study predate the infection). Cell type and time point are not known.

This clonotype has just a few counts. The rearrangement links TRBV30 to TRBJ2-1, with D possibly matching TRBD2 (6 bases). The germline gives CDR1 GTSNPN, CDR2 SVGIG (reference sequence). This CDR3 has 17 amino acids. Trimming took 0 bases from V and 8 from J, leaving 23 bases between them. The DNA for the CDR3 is TGTGCCTGGAGTGTAGAATCTGGGGACTGGGGATCGGATGAGCAGTTCTTC. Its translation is CAWSVESGDWGSDEQFF.

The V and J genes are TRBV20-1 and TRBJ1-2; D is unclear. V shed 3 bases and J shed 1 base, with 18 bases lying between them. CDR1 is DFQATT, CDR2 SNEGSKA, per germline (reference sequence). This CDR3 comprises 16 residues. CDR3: CSASVEVNRVNYGYTF. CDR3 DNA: TGCAGTGCTAGTGTGGAGGTCAATCGGGTTAACTATGGCTACACCTTC.

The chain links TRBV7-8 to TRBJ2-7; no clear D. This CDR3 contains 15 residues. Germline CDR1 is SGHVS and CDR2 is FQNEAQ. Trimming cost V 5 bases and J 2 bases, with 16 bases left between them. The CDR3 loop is CASSQTRRATYEQYF. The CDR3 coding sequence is TGTGCCAGCAGCCAGACTCGACGGGCCACCTACGAGCAGTACTTC.

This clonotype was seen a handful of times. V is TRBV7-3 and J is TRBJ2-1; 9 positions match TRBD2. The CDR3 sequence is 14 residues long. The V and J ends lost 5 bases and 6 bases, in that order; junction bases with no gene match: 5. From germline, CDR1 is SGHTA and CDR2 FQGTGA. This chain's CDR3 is CASSPGTSFNEQFF. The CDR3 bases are TGTGCCAGCAGCCCCGGGACTAGCTTCAATGAGCAGTTCTTC.

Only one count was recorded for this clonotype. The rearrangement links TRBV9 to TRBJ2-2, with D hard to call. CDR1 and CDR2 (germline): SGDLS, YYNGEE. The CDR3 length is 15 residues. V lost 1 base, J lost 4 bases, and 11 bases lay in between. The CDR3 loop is CASSVSTASTGELFF. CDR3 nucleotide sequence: TGTGCCAGCAGCGTATCAACAGCGAGCACCGGGGAGCTGTTTTTT.

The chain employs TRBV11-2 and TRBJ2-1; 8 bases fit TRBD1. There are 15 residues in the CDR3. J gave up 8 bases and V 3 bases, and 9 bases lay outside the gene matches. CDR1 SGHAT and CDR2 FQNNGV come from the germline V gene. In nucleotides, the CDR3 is TGTGCCAGCAGCTTGCAGGGGGCGCGGTGGGATGAGCAGTTCTTC. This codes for CASSLQGARWDEQFF.

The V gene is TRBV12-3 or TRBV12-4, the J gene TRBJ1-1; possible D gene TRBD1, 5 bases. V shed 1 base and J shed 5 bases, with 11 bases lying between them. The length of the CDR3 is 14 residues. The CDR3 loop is CASSLVLGATEAFF. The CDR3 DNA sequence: TGTGCCAGCAGTTTAGTTTTAGGGGCTACTGAAGCTTTCTTT.

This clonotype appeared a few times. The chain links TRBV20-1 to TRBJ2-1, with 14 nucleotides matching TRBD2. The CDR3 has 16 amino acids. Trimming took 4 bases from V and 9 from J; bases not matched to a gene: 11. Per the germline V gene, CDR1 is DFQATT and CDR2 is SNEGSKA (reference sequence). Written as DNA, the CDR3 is TGCAGTGCTACCAAGACTAGCGGGGGGGAAATGCTTGAGCAGTTCTTC. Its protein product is CSATKTSGGEMLEQFF.

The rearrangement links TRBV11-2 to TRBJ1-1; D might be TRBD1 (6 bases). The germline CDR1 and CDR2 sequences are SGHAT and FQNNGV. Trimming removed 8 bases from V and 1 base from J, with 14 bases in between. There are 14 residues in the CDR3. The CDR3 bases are TGTGCCAGCCGCAGACAGGCCCGGAACACTGAAGCTTTCTTT. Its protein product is CASRRQARNTEAFF.

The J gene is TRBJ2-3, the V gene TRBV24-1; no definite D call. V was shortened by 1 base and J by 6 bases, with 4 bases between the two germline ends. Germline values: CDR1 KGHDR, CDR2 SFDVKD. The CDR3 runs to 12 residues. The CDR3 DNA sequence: TGTGCCACCAGTGATTTTCGCGATACGCAGTATTTT. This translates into CATSDFRDTQYF.

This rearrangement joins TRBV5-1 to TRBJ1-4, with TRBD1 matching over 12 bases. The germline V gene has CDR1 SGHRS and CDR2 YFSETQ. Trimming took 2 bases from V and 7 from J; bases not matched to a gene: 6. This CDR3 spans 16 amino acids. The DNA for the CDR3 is TGCGCCAGCAGCTTTAACCGGGACAGGGGGCCTGAAAAACTGTTTTTT. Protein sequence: CASSFNRDRGPEKLFF.

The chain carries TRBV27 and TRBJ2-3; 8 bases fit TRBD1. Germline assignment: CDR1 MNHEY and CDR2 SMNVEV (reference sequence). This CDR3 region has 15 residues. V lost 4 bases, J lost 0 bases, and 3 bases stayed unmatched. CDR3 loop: CASSWDRRSTDTQYF. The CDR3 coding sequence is TGTGCCAGCAGTTGGGACAGGCGTAGCACAGATACGCAGTATTTT.

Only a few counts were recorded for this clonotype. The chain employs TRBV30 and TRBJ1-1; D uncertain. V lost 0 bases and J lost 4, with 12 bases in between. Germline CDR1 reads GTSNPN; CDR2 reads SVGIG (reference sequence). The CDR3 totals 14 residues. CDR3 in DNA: TGTGCCTGGAGTGTACTTAGGGATGGCACTGAAGCTTTCTTT. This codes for CAWSVLRDGTEAFF.

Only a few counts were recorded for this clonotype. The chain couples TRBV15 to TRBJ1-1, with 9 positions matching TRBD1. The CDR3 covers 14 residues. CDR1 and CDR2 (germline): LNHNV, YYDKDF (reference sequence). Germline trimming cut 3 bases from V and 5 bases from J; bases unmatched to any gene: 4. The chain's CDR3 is CATSRDRGGTEAFF. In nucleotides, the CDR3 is TGTGCCACCAGCAGGGACAGGGGAGGTACTGAAGCTTTCTTT. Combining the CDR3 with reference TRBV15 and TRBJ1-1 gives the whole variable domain DAMVIQNPRYQVTQFGKPVTLSCSQTLNHNVMYWYQQKSSQAPKLLFHYYDKDFNNEADTPDNFQSRRPNTSFCFLDIRSPGLGDTAMYLCATSRDRGGTEAFFGQGTRLTVV.

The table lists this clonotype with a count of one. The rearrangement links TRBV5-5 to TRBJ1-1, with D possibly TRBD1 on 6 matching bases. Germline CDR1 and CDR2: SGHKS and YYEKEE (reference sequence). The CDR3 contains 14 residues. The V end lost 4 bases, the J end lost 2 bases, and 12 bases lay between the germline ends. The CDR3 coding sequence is TGTGCCAGCAGCCTCGACAGGTCCAACACTGAAGCTTTCTTT. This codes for CASSLDRSNTEAFF.

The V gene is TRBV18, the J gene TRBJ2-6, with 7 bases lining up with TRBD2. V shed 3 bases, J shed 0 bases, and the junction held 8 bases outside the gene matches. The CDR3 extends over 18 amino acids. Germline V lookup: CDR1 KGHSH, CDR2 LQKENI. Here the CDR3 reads CASSPAGAAFSGANVLTF. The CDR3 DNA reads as TGTGCCAGCTCACCTGCGGGAGCCGCTTTCTCTGGGGCCAACGTCCTGACTTTC.

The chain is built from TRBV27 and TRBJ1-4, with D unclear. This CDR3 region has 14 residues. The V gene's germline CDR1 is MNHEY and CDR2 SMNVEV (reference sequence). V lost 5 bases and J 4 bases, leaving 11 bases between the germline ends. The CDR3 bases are TGTGCCAGCAGTCCTCGAATCGATAATGAAAAACTGTTTTTT. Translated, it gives CASSPRIDNEKLFF.